The rows below give T cell receptor beta chains drawn from one sample of a study of shared clonotypes between healthy human individuals. Sequencing was performed with immunoSEQ multiplex PCR; in TCRdb, only in-frame clones are kept and a portion is missing. Of some 980,000 clones listed, less than 85% are singletons. The sequenced sample consisted of memory CD4+ T cells sorted from blood. These receptors were taken from a young man in good health. Both conserved end residues are part of each CDR3. A D gene is named only where the DNA matches it firmly. Size values are once, few and many counts, or a class for expanded clones, and some rows have none.

CDR3 DNA: TGTGCCAGCAGCTTAGATGGGCCGGGCCTCGGTGGGGCCAACGTCCTGACTTTC
CDR3 protein: CASSLDGPGLGGANVLTF
J gene: TRBJ2-6
D gene: NA
clone size: NA
V gene: TRBV7-2

CDR3 DNA: TGTGCCATCAGTGAGTCGAGTTTTCGGGGGGAGCAGCCCCAGCATTTT
CDR3 protein: CAISESSFRGEQPQHF
J gene: TRBJ1-5
D gene: NA
clone size: NA
V gene: TRBV10-3

CDR3 DNA: TGTGCCAGTAGATTTCAAGAGACCCAGTACTTC
CDR3 protein: CASRFQETQYF
J gene: TRBJ2-5
D gene: NA
clone size: NA
V gene: TRBV19

CDR3 DNA: TGTGCCAGTAGTCCAGAAGGTAATCAGCCCCAGCATTTT
CDR3 protein: CASSPEGNQPQHF
J gene: TRBJ1-5
D gene: NA
clone size: NA
V gene: TRBV19

CDR3 DNA: TGTGCCAGCAGCCGCGGGGGGTACGGCTACACCTTC
CDR3 protein: CASSRGGYGYTF
J gene: TRBJ1-2
D gene: NA
clone size: NA
V gene: TRBV6-5

CDR3 DNA: TGCGCCAGCAGCTTGGAACACCCCACAGATACGCAGTATTTT
CDR3 protein: CASSLEHPTDTQYF
J gene: TRBJ2-3
D gene: NA
clone size: NA
V gene: TRBV5-1

CDR3 DNA: TGTGCCAGCAGCAGGGGTGTGGGGACAGCTAACTATGGCTACACCTTC
CDR3 protein: CASSRGVGTANYGYTF
J gene: TRBJ1-2
D gene: TRBD1
clone size: NA
V gene: TRBV7-8

CDR3 DNA: TGTGCCAGCAGCTTCTACGGGGGGAGCTCCTATAATTCACCCCTCCACTTT
CDR3 protein: CASSFYGGSSYNSPLHF
J gene: TRBJ1-6
D gene: NA
clone size: NA
V gene: TRBV7-9

CDR3 DNA: TGTGCCAGCACTTGGACAGGGGAATATTCACCCCTCCACTTT
CDR3 protein: CASTWTGEYSPLHF
J gene: TRBJ1-6
D gene: TRBD1
clone size: many
V gene: TRBV6-1

CDR3 DNA: TGTGCCAGCCTCGGGGGGGTAGAGACCCAGTACTTC
CDR3 protein: CASLGGVETQYF
J gene: TRBJ2-5
D gene: TRBD2
clone size: NA
V gene: TRBV2

CDR3 DNA: TGTGCCAGCAGCTTAGGGACAGCCTATCAGCCCCAGCATTTT
CDR3 protein: CASSLGTAYQPQHF
J gene: TRBJ1-5
D gene: NA
clone size: few
V gene: TRBV7-2

CDR3 DNA: TGTGCTAGCAGCGTAGGCTCCAGGGGGGCCACCACAGATACGCAGTATTTT
CDR3 protein: CASSVGSRGATTDTQYF
J gene: TRBJ2-3
D gene: NA
clone size: NA
V gene: TRBV9

CDR3 DNA: TGTGCCAGCAGCTTGCGCAGCCTAGGGGGTGAAGCTTTCTTT
CDR3 protein: CASSLRSLGGEAFF
J gene: TRBJ1-1
D gene: NA
clone size: NA
V gene: TRBV5-6

CDR3 DNA: TGCGCCAGCAGCTCACAGGGGGCTCCCCGAGGGGAGCAGTTCTTC
CDR3 protein: CASSSQGAPRGEQFF
J gene: TRBJ2-1
D gene: TRBD1
clone size: NA
V gene: TRBV4-1

CDR3 DNA: TGCGCCAGCAGCTCGGGAAGGGGCCAGCCCCAGCATTTT
CDR3 protein: CASSSGRGQPQHF
J gene: TRBJ1-5
D gene: NA
clone size: few
V gene: TRBV5-1

CDR3 DNA: TGTGCCAGCAGCACCCGGGACAATTCCTACGAGCAGTACTTC
CDR3 protein: CASSTRDNSYEQYF
J gene: TRBJ2-7
D gene: NA
clone size: NA
V gene: TRBV13

CDR3 DNA: TGTGCCAGCAGACGGACTAGCGGGGGGGCCTACGAGCAGTACTTC
CDR3 protein: CASRRTSGGAYEQYF
J gene: TRBJ2-7
D gene: TRBD2
clone size: NA
V gene: TRBV7-2

CDR3 DNA: TGTGCCAGCAGGTTGAGGCAGCACCTTAATTCACCCCTCCACTTT
CDR3 protein: CASRLRQHLNSPLHF
J gene: TRBJ1-6
D gene: NA
clone size: NA
V gene: TRBV6-5

CDR3 DNA: TGTGCCAGCAGTCCCGGACTAGCGGGACGCAATGAGCAGTTCTTC
CDR3 protein: CASSPGLAGRNEQFF
J gene: TRBJ2-1
D gene: TRBD2
clone size: NA
V gene: TRBV6-6

CDR3 DNA: TGTGCCAGCAGCTTAGGAAGGGTTTACGAGCAGTACTTC
CDR3 protein: CASSLGRVYEQYF
J gene: TRBJ2-7
D gene: NA
clone size: NA
V gene: TRBV11-1

CDR3 DNA: TGTGCCAGCAGTTCCCCAAACAGGAATCAGCCCCAGCATTTT
CDR3 protein: CASSSPNRNQPQHF
J gene: TRBJ1-5
D gene: NA
clone size: NA
V gene: TRBV6-5

CDR3 DNA: TGCAGCGTTGAAGATCTTGGCCGGAGCTCTGGAAACACCATATATTTT
CDR3 protein: CSVEDLGRSSGNTIYF
J gene: TRBJ1-3
D gene: NA
clone size: NA
V gene: TRBV29-1

CDR3 DNA: TGTGCCAGCAGCTTGCGTGGGACAGGGGGAAACATTCAGTACTTC
CDR3 protein: CASSLRGTGGNIQYF
J gene: TRBJ2-4
D gene: TRBD1
clone size: few
V gene: TRBV5-8

CDR3 DNA: TGTGCCAGCAGCCGCTCCGCGGGACAGGGAACAGATACGCAGTATTTT
CDR3 protein: CASSRSAGQGTDTQYF
J gene: TRBJ2-3
D gene: TRBD1
clone size: NA
V gene: TRBV5-4

CDR3 DNA: TGTGCCACCAGCAGGTTACAGGGGGACCTAGCCAAAAACATTCAGTACTTC
CDR3 protein: CATSRLQGDLAKNIQYF
J gene: TRBJ2-4
D gene: TRBD1
clone size: NA
V gene: TRBV15